This TCR beta chain was sequenced for a study of cytotoxic CD8 clonotypes in ibrutinib-treated CLL. Study in general: Partial response occurred in some 25 patients and complete response in 2; at median about 72 months, approximately 14 remained remitted and some twelve progressed.

The targeted sequencing depth was 1 in 200,000 to 1 in 1 million T cells. Sequenced by immunoSEQ multiplex PCR; TCRdb stores in-frame clones only, minus some. The sample contains roughly 250,000 clones, roughly 70% of which appear only once. Turning to this clone: Its antigen is not known.

General observations from the study: Patients had baseline clonality above age-matched healthy donors, and this clonality moved with circulating CD8+ T-cell counts. Clonality grew at ibrutinib response; at progression, it decreased back toward baseline.

Germline V gene sequence: CDR1 SGHTA, CDR2 FQGNSA. Trimming at V came to 7 bases and at J to 2 bases, leaving 8 bases not matched to a gene. The CDR3 contains 15 residues. The clonotype comes from a human donor with chronic lymphocytic leukemia. V and J are TRBV7-2 and TRBJ1-5; TRBD1 matches at 7 bases. The input for sequencing was PBMCs, taken after 24 months of ibrutinib treatment. Here the CDR3 DNA reads TGTGCCAGCATCGAACAGGGGTTGGGCAATCAGCCCCAGCATTTT. Amino acids: CASIEQGLGNQPQHF. Full variable domain (rest looked up from reference TRBV7-2 and TRBJ1-5): GAGVSQSPSNKVTEKGKDVELRCDPISGHTALYWYRQSLGQGLEFLIYFQGNSAPDKSGLPSDRFSAERTGGSVSTLTIQRTQQEDSAVYLCASIEQGLGNQPQHFGDGTRLSIL.